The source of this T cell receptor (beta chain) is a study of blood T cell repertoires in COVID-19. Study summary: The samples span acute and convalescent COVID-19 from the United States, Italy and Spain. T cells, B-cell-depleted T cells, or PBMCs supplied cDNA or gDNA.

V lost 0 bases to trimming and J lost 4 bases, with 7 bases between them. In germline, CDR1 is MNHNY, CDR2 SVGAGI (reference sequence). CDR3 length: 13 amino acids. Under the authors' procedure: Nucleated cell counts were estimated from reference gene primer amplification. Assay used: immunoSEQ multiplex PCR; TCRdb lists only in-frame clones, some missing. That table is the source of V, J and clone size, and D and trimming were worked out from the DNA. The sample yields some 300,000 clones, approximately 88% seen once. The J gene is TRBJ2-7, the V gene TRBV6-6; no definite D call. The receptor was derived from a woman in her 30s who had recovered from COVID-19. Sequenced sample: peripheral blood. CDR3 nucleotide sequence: TGTGCCAGCAGTTACTCCCCCTCTTACGAGCAGTACTTC. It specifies CASSYSPSYEQYF.